These T cell receptor beta chains were read from a single sample in a study of shared clonotypes between healthy human individuals. Libraries were prepared by immunoSEQ multiplex PCR; TCRdb keeps only in-frame clonotypes and omits some of them. The sample yields around 2,000,000 clones, 85% to 95% seen once. Material: naive CD4+ T cells sorted from blood. All receptors come from a man younger than 30 in good health. Both conserved end residues are trimmed from each CDR3. Fields, in order: clone size, CDR3 length, V gene, J gene, CDR3 protein. The size of a clone is reported for some rows only, either as once, few or many, or as a class for expanded clones.

size: -; length: 12; V: TRBV10-3; J: TRBJ1-5; CDR3: AISEAGGNQPQH
size: -; length: 10; V: TRBV2; J: TRBJ2-3; CDR3: ASRGESHTQY
size: few; length: 10; V: TRBV6-6; J: TRBJ1-2; CDR3: ASSGTYYGYT
size: -; length: 12; V: TRBV29-1; J: TRBJ2-7; CDR3: SALNPGQYYEQY
size: -; length: 13; V: TRBV6-1; J: TRBJ1-3; CDR3: ASSDIVAGGNTIY
size: -; length: 13; V: TRBV5-1; J: TRBJ2-5; CDR3: ASSAGEGRQETQY
size: -; length: 13; V: TRBV9; J: TRBJ2-1; CDR3: ASSKLAGGYNEQF
size: -; length: 12; V: TRBV9; J: TRBJ2-7; CDR3: ASSVGGESYEQY
size: -; length: 12; V: TRBV27; J: TRBJ1-6; CDR3: ASSLGQGSSPLH
size: -; length: 13; V: TRBV5-1; J: TRBJ1-4; CDR3: ASSFTRSLVEKLF
size: -; length: 13; V: TRBV6-1; J: TRBJ1-2; CDR3: ASSDPGQIYYGYT
size: -; length: 10; V: TRBV30; J: TRBJ1-2; CDR3: AWSSRNYGYT
size: -; length: 14; V: TRBV4-2; J: TRBJ2-7; CDR3: ASSPQPGQGYYEQY
size: -; length: 12; V: TRBV9; J: TRBJ1-6; CDR3: ASSVTDTDSPLH
size: -; length: 15; V: TRBV7-2; J: TRBJ2-1; CDR3: ASSSVSAQLINPEQF
size: -; length: 10; V: TRBV21-1; J: TRBJ2-5; CDR3: ASSKGRETQY
size: once; length: 13; V: TRBV5-4; J: TRBJ1-1; CDR3: ASPVNFAGGREAF
size: -; length: 11; V: TRBV7-3; J: TRBJ1-2; CDR3: ASSYVVDYGYT
size: -; length: 14; V: TRBV19; J: TRBJ2-7; CDR3: ASSTARDWLSGEQY
size: -; length: 11; V: TRBV2; J: TRBJ2-2; CDR3: ASSVENTGELF
size: -; length: 12; V: TRBV5-1; J: TRBJ2-7; CDR3: ASSLRTGAYEQY
size: -; length: 11; V: TRBV19; J: TRBJ2-2; CDR3: ASRGQNTGELF
size: -; length: 10; V: TRBV6-1; J: TRBJ1-5; CDR3: ASAVGGQPQH
size: -; length: 15; V: TRBV5-1; J: TRBJ2-5; CDR3: ASSLDLGLAGGETQY
size: -; length: 15; V: TRBV7-2; J: TRBJ2-3; CDR3: ASNQLPGLGVTDTQY
size: -; length: 13; V: TRBV4-1; J: TRBJ1-3; CDR3: ASSVISGNGNTIY
size: -; length: 12; V: TRBV9; J: TRBJ1-2; CDR3: ASSVGGANYGYT
size: -; length: 11; V: TRBV19; J: TRBJ2-5; CDR3: ASSPTRLETQY
size: -; length: 11; V: TRBV11-3; J: TRBJ1-5; CDR3: ASSLGRGQPQH
size: -; length: 15; V: TRBV13; J: TRBJ2-7; CDR3: ASSLGPRIAGPYEQY
size: -; length: 10; V: TRBV30; J: TRBJ2-7; CDR3: AWSPTEGEQY